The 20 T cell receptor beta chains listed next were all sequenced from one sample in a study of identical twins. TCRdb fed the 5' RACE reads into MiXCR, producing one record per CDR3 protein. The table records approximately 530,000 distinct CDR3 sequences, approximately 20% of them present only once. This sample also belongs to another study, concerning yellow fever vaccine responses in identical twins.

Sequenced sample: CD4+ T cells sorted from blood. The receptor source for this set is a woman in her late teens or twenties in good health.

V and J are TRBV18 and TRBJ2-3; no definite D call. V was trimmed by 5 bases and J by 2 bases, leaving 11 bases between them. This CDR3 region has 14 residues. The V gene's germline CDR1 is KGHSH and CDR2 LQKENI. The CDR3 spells CASSSVVSTDTQYF. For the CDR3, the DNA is TGTGCCAGCTCATCGGTAGTTTCCACAGATACGCAGTATTTT.

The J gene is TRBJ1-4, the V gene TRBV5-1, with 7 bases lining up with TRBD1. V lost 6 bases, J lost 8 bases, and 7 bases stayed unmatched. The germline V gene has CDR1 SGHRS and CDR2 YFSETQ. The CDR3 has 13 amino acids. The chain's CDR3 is CASTGQEGEKLFF. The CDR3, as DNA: TGCGCCAGCACCGGACAGGAGGGGGAAAAACTGTTTTTT. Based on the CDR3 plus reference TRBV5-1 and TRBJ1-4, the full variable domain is KAGVTQTPRYLIKTRGQQVTLSCSPISGHRSVSWYQQTPGQGLQFLFEYFSETQRNKGNFPGRFSGRQFSNSRSEMNVSTLELGDSALYLCASTGQEGEKLFFGSGTQLSVL.

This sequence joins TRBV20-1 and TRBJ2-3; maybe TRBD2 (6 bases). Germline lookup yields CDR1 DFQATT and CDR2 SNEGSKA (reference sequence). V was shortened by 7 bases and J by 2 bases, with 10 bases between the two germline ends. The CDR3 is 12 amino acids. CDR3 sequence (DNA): TGCAGTGGGGGACTCCACACAGATACGCAGTATTTT. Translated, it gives CSGGLHTDTQYF.

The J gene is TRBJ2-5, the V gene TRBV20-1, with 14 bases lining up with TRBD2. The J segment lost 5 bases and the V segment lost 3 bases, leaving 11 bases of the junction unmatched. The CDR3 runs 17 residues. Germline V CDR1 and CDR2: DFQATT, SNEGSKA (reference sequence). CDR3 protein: CSASPLTSGRAGETQYF. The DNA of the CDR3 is TGCAGTGCTAGCCCTCTGACTAGCGGGAGGGCGGGGGAGACCCAGTACTTC.

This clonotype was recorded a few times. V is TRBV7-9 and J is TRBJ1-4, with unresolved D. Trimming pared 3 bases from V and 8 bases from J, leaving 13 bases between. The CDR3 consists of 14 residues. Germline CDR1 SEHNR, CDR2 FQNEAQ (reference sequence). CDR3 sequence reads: CASSFVGLGEKLFF. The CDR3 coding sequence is TGTGCCAGCAGCTTCGTCGGGCTGGGGGAAAAACTGTTTTTT.

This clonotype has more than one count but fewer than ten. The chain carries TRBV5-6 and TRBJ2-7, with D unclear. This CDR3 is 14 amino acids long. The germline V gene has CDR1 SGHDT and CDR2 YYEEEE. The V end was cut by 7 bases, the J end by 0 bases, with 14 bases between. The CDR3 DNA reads TGTGCCAGCCAGGCCGGGCCTAGCTCCTACGAGCAGTACGTC. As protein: CASQAGPSSYEQYV.

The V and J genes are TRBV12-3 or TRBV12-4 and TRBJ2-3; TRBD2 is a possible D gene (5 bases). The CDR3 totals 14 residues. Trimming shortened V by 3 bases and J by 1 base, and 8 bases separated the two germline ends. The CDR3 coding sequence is TGTGCCAGCAGTTTTTGGACTGGCACAGATACGCAGTATTTT. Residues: CASSFWTGTDTQYF.

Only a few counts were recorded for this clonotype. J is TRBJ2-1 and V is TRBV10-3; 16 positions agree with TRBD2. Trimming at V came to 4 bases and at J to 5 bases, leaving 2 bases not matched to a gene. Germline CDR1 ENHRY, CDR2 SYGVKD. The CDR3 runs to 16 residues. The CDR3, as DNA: TGTGCCATCAGTGCGGGACTAGCGGGAGGGGACAATGAGCAGTTCTTC. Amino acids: CAISAGLAGGDNEQFF.

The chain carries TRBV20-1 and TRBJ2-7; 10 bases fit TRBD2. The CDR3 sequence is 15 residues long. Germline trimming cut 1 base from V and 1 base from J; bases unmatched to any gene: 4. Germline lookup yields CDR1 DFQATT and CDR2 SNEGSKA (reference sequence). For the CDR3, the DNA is TGCAGTGCTAGAGTGAGCGGGAGGGGGTCCTACGAGCAGTACTTC. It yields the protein CSARVSGRGSYEQYF.

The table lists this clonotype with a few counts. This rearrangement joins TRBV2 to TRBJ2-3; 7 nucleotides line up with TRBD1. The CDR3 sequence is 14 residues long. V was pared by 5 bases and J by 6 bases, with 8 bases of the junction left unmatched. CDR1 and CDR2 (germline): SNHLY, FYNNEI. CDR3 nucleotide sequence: TGTGCCAGCAGTTTGGACAGGAGGTCGGATACGCAGTATTTT. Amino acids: CASSLDRRSDTQYF. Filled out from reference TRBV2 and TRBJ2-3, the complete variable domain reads EPEVTQTPSHQVTQMGQEVILRCVPISNHLYFYWYRQILGQKVEFLVSFYNNEISEKSEIFDDQFSVERPDGSNFTLKIRSTKLEDSAMYFCASSLDRRSDTQYFGPGTRLTVL.

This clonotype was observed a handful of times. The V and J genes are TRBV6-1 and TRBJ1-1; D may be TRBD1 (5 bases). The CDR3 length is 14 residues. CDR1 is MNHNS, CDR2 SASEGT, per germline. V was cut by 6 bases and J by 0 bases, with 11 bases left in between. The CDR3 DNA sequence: TGTGCCAGCAGGATCGGGGGGATGAACACTGAAGCTTTCTTT. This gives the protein CASRIGGMNTEAFF.

CDR3 loop: CSAGDSRTTYEQYF. The CDR3 region has the DNA TGCAGTGCCGGGGACAGCCGAACAACCTACGAGCAGTACTTC. The gene calls are TRBV20-1 and TRBJ2-7; 7 bases are a match to TRBD1. The J segment lost 2 bases and the V segment lost 6 bases, leaving 10 bases of the junction unmatched. The CDR3 is 14 amino acids. From germline, CDR1 is DFQATT and CDR2 SNEGSKA (reference sequence).

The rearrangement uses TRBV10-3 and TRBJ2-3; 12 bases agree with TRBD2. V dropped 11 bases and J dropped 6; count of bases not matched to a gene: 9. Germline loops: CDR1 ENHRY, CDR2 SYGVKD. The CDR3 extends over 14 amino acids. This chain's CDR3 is CASASGGAGDTQYF. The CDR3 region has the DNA TGTGCCTCTGCTAGCGGGGGGGCGGGGGATACGCAGTATTTT.

The CDR3 sequence: CASSTGTGTNTEAFF. The CDR3 nucleotides read TGTGCCAGCAGCACCGGGACAGGGACGAACACTGAAGCTTTCTTT. The V and J genes are TRBV7-6 and TRBJ1-1, with TRBD1 matching 9 bases. Unmatched junction bases numbered 5, after V lost 5 bases and J lost 1 base. Germline lookup yields CDR1 SGHVS and CDR2 FNYEAQ. The length of the CDR3 is 15 residues.

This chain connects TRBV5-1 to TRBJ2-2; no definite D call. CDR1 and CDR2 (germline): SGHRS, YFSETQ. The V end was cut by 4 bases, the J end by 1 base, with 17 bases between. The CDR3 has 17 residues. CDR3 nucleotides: TGCGCCAGCAGCGATCCTCGGGTCTCGGGGAACACCGGGGAGCTGTTTTTT. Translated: CASSDPRVSGNTGELFF.

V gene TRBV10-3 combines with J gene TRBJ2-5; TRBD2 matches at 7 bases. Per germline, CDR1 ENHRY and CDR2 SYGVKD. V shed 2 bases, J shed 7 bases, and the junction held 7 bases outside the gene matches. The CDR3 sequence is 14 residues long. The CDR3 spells CAISETSDRGTQYF. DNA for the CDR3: TGTGCCATCAGTGAGACTAGCGACCGGGGGACCCAGTACTTC.

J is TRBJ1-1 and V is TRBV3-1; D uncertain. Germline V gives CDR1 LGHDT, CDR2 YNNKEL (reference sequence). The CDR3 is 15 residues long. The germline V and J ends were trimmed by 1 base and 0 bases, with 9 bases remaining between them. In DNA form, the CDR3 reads TGTGCCAGCAGCCAAGGAGTTAACATGAACACTGAAGCTTTCTTT. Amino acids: CASSQGVNMNTEAFF.

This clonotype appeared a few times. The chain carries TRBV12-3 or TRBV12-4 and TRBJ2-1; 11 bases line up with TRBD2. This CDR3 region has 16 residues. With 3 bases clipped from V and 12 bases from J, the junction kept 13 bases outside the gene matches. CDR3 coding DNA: TGTGCCAGCAGTTTCTCCCCGGGACTAGCGGAGGGCGGGCAGTTCTTC. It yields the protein CASSFSPGLAEGGQFF.

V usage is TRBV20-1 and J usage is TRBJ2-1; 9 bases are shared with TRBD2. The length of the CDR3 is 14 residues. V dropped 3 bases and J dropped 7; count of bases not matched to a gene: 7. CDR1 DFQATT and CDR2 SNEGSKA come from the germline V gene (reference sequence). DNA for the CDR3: TGCAGTGCTAGTGGGGCGGGAGGGTTGAATGAGCAGTTCTTC. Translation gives CSASGAGGLNEQFF.

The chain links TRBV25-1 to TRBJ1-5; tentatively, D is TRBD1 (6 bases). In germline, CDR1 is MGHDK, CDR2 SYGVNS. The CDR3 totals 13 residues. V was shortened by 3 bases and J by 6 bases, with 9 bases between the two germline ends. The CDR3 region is CASSDRGGQPQHF. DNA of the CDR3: TGTGCCAGCAGTGACAGGGGCGGTCAGCCCCAGCATTTT.